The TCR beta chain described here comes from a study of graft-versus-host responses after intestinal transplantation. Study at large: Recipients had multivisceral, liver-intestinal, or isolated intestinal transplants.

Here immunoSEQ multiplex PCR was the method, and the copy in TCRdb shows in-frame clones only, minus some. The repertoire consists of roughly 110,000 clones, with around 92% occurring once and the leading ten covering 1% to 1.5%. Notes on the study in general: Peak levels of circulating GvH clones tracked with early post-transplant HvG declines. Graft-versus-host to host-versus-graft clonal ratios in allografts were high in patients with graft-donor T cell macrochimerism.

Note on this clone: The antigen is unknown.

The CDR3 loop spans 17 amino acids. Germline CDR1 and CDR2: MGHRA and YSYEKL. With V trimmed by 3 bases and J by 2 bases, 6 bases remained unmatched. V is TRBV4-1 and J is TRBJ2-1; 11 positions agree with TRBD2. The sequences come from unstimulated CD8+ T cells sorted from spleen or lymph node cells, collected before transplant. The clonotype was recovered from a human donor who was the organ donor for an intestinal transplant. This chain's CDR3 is CASSQTGTSGTYNEQFF. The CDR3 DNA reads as TGCGCCAGCAGCCAGACTGGGACTAGCGGTACCTACAATGAGCAGTTCTTC.